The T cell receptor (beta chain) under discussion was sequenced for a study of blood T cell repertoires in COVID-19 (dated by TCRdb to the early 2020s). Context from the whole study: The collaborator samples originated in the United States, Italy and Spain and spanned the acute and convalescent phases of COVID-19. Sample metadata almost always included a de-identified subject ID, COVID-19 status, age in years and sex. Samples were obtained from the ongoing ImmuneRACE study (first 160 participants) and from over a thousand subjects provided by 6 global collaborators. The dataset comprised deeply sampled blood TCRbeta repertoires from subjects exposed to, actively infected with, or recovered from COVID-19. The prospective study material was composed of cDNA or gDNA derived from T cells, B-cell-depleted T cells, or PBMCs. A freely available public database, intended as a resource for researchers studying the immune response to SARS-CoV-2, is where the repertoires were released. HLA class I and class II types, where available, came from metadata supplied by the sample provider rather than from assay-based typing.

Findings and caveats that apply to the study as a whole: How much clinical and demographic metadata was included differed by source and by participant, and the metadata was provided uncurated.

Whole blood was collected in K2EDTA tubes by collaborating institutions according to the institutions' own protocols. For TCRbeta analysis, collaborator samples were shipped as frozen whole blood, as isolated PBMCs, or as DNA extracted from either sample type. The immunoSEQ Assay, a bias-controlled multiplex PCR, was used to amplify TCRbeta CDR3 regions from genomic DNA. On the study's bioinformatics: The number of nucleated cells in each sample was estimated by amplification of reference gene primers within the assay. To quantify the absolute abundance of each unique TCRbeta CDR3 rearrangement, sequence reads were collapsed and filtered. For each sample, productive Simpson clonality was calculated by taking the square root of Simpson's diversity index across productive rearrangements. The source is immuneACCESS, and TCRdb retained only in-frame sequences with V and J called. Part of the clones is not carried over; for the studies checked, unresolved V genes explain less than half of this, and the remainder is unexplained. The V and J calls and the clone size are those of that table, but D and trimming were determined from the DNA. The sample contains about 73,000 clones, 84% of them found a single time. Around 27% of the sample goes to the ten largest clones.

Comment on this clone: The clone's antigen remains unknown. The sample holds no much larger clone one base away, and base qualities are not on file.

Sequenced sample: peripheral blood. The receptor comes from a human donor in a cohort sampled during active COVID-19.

The nucleotides read TGTGCCAGCTCCCCTCCCGAGGCCGAGCAGTACTTC. Translated, this gives CASSPPEAEQYF. The V gene is TRBV5-8 and the J gene is TRBJ2-7, with the D gene not confidently named. CDR1 and CDR2 are read off the germline V gene as SGHTS and YDEGEE. Including the terminal cysteine and phenylalanine, the CDR3 comprises 12 residues. Only the CDR3 region is kept as DNA, spanning 36 bases read in frame from base 1. The germline ends are 14 bases apart after V is trimmed by 7 bases and J by 6 bases.